This T cell receptor beta chain was observed in a study of blood T cell repertoires in COVID-19. Study background: The cDNA or gDNA used as material had been derived from T cells, B-cell-depleted T cells, or PBMCs.

V gave up 7 bases and J gave up 4 bases, with 10 bases separating them. This CDR3 has 12 amino acids. Profiled with immunoSEQ multiplex PCR; TCRdb holds only in-frame clones, not every one. The sample lists approximately 80,000 clones, approximately 90% seen once, with approximately 6.8% in the top ten. This TCR was recovered from a woman at least 80 years old with acute or convalescent COVID-19. Sequenced material: peripheral blood. The chain uses TRBV12-3 or TRBV12-4 and TRBJ1-1; D gene ambiguous. CDR3 DNA sequence: TGTGCCAGCACCTCGCGGGGCACTGAAGCTTTCTTT. Amino acids: CASTSRGTEAFF.